This section outlines one T cell receptor beta chain sequence together with its context. Its antigen target is currently unknown. No quality values exist for individual bases; no much larger clone is one base distant. Between the V and J ends, shortened by 5 bases and 0 bases respectively, the junction contains 11 bases. For CDR1 and CDR2, the germline V gene lists SNHLY and FYNNEI. The CDR3 has 15 amino acids, counting the end cysteine and phenylalanine. Left in the record is the CDR3 DNA by itself, 45 bases read in frame from the first base. This record belongs to a study of OX40 agonist ivuxolimab in advanced cancers. Context from the whole study: The costimulatory receptor OX40 (CD134) was targeted by ivuxolimab, a fully human IgG2 agonistic monoclonal antibody. Intravenous ivuxolimab was administered to patients every 2 weeks at six dose levels: 0.01, 0.1, 0.3, 1.5, 3 and 10 mg/kg. Of the 50 to 55 dose-escalation patients, hepatocellular carcinoma was present in approximately 20, melanoma in approximately 15, renal cell carcinoma in 9 and head and neck cancer in 9. A male proportion of 82.7% and a mean age of 60 years, ranging from 23 to 79, were recorded for the dose-escalation cohort. Prior anti-PD-1, anti-PD-L1 or anti-CTLA-4 therapy was permitted, and about 40% of dose-escalation patients had received checkpoint inhibitors. Partial responses occurred in three dose-escalation patients, of whom one had hepatocellular carcinoma and two had cutaneous melanoma. The point of sequencing TCRbeta in the periphery was to test whether ivuxolimab changed TCR sequence diversity and drove clonal T-cell expansion. The paper covers the monotherapy dose-escalation part of the phase I ivuxolimab trial, which included N of about 50 patients. Overall results and qualifications from the work: Antigen specificity was not determined for the clonally expanded peripheral T cells. In the 0.1-3.0 mg/kg groups, partial responders were among the patients with the lowest normalized peripheral clonal expansion, particularly in CD8+ T cells. Low levels of normalized T-cell clonal expansion were also seen in some patients who did not respond. At doses from 0.1 to 3.0 mg/kg, clonal expansion was seen in both CD4+ and CD8+ blood T cells between baseline and week 6. After ivuxolimab, CD8+ T cells had more expanded clones than CD4+ T cells on average.

The trial excluded patients who had a history of autoimmune disease or who were on systemic immunosuppression. Peripheral blood for TCR sequencing was drawn from every dose cohort at baseline, at cycle 4 day 1 and at cycle 7 day 1. Samples were obtained from an open-label, multicenter, first-in-human phase I dose-escalation trial of ivuxolimab. Adults with locally advanced or metastatic head and neck squamous cell, hepatocellular, melanoma or renal cell carcinoma were enrolled in the trial. Before TCR sequencing, CD4+ T cells and CD8+ T cells were sorted from peripheral blood as separate populations. For sequencing of the TCRbeta CDR3 region, genomic DNA was extracted from the sorted cells. The immunoSEQ Assay was used for sequencing of TCRbeta CDR3 regions. In its TCRdb copy, this immuneACCESS table keeps in-frame sequences only and misses some clones. Where compared with another copy, unresolved V genes explain less than half of these, and the others have no known cause. Counted in this sample were 13,000 or so clones; about 76% of them appeared once. The top ten constitute 16% of the sample.

The specimen was CD4+ or CD8+ T cells sorted from blood, collected in a trial of the OX40 agonist ivuxolimab. The receptor chain draws on TRBV2 and TRBJ1-3; no D gene call is confident. The clonotype comes from an adult with an advanced solid tumor such as melanoma, head and neck, liver or kidney cancer. The sequenced DNA is TGTGCCAGCAGTAAAGTAAAATCCTCTGGAAACACCATATATTTT. It translates as CASSKVKSSGNTIYF.